The sequence of this TCR beta chain was determined in a study of T and B cells in COVID-19 patients (dated by TCRdb to the early 2020s). About the full investigation: Using TRB and IGH repertoire sequencing of peripheral blood, the study characterized adaptive immunity in COVID-19 patients who had active infection or had recovered. A recovered cohort was made up of 15 to 19 patients contributing approximately 21 samples, mostly after mild to moderate COVID-19 managed as outpatients. A median age of roughly 34 years was recorded in the recovered cohort versus 55 to 70 years in the active-infection cohort. Of the approximately 21 patients in the active-infection cohort, fewer than 15 were critically ill and needed mechanical ventilation or ECMO. In the active-infection cohort, about 90% of the roughly 20 patients had comorbidities linked to unfavorable COVID-19 outcome. Over 7 million TCR sequences were analysed from a TCR and BCR sequence repository that comprised approximately 37 patients and 65 to 75 time points. A couple of patients were included in both the recovered and active cohorts because samples were available from active disease and after recovery. An age-matched reference group of about 40 healthy donors negative for COVID-19 antibodies was used as the comparison for repertoire analyses. As many as 9 follow-up blood samples were taken per patient, and some of the samples covered different disease stages within the same individual. Results the study describes overall, beyond this receptor: TRB repertoires were found to be highly clonal in active COVID-19, whereas diversity and richness at recovery were found to rise above healthy donor levels. Few blood samples were available from mildly ill patients while symptoms were present or from severe cases at early time points. Patients with COVID-19 were reported to show strongly skewed TRBV/TRBJ gene usage. A total of approximately 2,300 exclusive TCR clusters, including approximately 33 low-pGen clusters, were found in the recovered cohort. It was stated that prospective validation of the reported TCR clusters was required before the clusters could be put to clinical use. The size of the cohort was considered insufficient for assessing HLA contributions to COVID-19 susceptibility or severity. Specific T cell subsets (CD4+/Treg/CD8+) and sorted SARS-CoV-2-responsive or tetramer+ T cells had not yet been sequenced, with those experiments still ongoing.

Including the terminal cysteine and phenylalanine, the CDR3 comprises 14 residues. The entry retains the CDR3 DNA only, 42 bases that are in frame from base 1. V gives up 1 base and J gives up 4 bases, and the segment between their germline ends measures 11 bases. Sequencing relied on an Illumina MiSeq. TRB rearrangements were amplified by multiplex PCR with BIOMED2 TRB-A/B primer pools. Illumina-compatible adapters and 7-nucleotide sample barcodes were added to the amplicons in two consecutive PCRs. All library PCRs used Phusion HS II polymerase. Amplicons were gel-purified with the NucleoSpin Gel and PCR Clean-up kit, quantified on Qubit, and pooled at 4 to 5 nM. The quality of the amplicon pool was checked on an Agilent 2100 Bioanalyzer prior to Illumina next-generation sequencing. Regarding the original processing steps: MiXCR 3.0.8 with the default MiXCR reference library was used to annotate TRB rearrangements. Sequences with fewer than 2 reads and non-productive reads were filtered out, and every unique CDR3 nucleotide sequence was treated as a single clone. Clonality, diversity, richness and V-J gene usage were computed in R 3.5.1. GLIPH2 was used for TCR clustering by CDR3 similarity, and generation probabilities were calculated by OLGA. Only GLIPH2 clusters containing at least four unique TCR clonotypes present in at least three individuals were kept. The public reads were reanalyzed by TCRdb: fastp trimming at Q25, MiXCR alignment, in-frame beta chains only. A single entry per CDR3 protein holds the most common genes and DNA from its merged rows. The V and J calls come from TCRdb's annotation, not from the publication. The sample yields about 7,000 distinct CDR3 sequences; about a third were counted once. In total, the top ten clones hold 20% to 25% of the sample.

As concerns this clonotype: Its antigen is still unknown. No much larger clone is present one base from it, and per-base qualities are unavailable.

Genomic DNA extracted from blood was used in amounts of about 250-550 ng for amplification of TRB repertoires. Recombination connected TRBV12-3 or TRBV12-4 to TRBJ2-7, with no confidently assigned D gene. The sequence was obtained from a human donor with active COVID-19. Sample: blood. The nucleotides are TGTGCCAGCAGTTTAGGTACTATTTTTTACGAGCAGTACTTC. The encoded protein is CASSLGTIFYEQYF.